The 3 T cell receptor beta chains below were found in one sample sequenced in a study of blood T cell repertoires in COVID-19. Data came from immunoSEQ multiplex PCR; TCRdb stores just in-frame clones and leaves some out. The sample has some 350,000 clones; more than 75% are singletons. Sequencing was done on a sample of peripheral blood. These receptors were obtained from a woman younger than 35 who had recovered from COVID-19.

This clone was detected once. CDR3: CASSLIAGGPVNEQFF. DNA of the CDR3: TGTGCCAGTAGTCTGATAGCGGGAGGGCCGGTCAATGAGCAGTTCTTC. V is TRBV19 and J is TRBJ2-1, with TRBD2 matching 11 bases. The V gene's germline CDR1 is LNHDA and CDR2 SQIVND (reference sequence). This CDR3 contains 16 residues. With 5 bases clipped from V and 6 bases from J, the junction kept 9 bases outside the gene matches.

J is TRBJ2-3 and V is TRBV2; no clear D. The CDR3 has 13 amino acids. Germline V CDR1 and CDR2: SNHLY, FYNNEI. Between the trimmed V and J ends, which lost 2 bases and 2 bases, there was a span of 5 bases. CDR3 loop: CASSETTTDTQYF. The CDR3 DNA follows: TGTGCCAGCAGTGAAACAACCACAGATACGCAGTATTTT.

The rearrangement uses TRBV20-1 and TRBJ1-1; TRBD1 aligns across 8 bases. Germline V gene lookup returns CDR1 DFQATT and CDR2 SNEGSKA (reference sequence). With 3 bases clipped from V and 4 bases from J, the junction kept 10 bases outside the gene matches. The CDR3 contains 15 residues. The CDR3 bases are TGCAGTGCTAGTCGACCCAGGGGGCTGGTCACTGAAGCTTTCTTT. This encodes CSASRPRGLVTEAFF.